The T cell receptor (beta chain) described here comes from a study of control samples from healthy donors and cancer patients. The assay was immunoSEQ multiplex PCR, and TCRdb's table has in-frame clones only and misses some. This table has 82,000 or so clones, around 94% appearing once. Germline V lookup: CDR1 SEHNR, CDR2 FQNEAQ (reference sequence). The V segment lost 1 base and the J segment 3 bases; nucleotides outside the gene matches: 9. The CDR3 extends over 17 amino acids. The sequencing sample was made of blood. V usage is TRBV7-9 and J usage is TRBJ2-7; 10 bases line up with TRBD1. The receptor was isolated from a woman aged 18-29 years in good health. The CDR3 sequence is CASSLEVPGQGFYEQYF. CDR3 DNA: TGTGCCAGCAGCTTAGAGGTGCCGGGACAGGGGTTCTACGAGCAGTACTTC.